Following are 10 T cell receptor beta chains from one sample sequenced in a study of OX40 agonist ivuxolimab in advanced cancers. The table came from immunoSEQ multiplex PCR; TCRdb's copy has only in-frame clones and leaves some out. The sample yields fewer than 90,000 clones, around 90% seen once. The specimen comprised CD4+ or CD8+ T cells sorted from blood, sampled in a trial of the OX40 agonist ivuxolimab. The receptors stem from an adult with an advanced solid tumor such as melanoma, head and neck, liver or kidney cancer.

The J gene is TRBJ2-3, the V gene TRBV2, with D unresolved. This CDR3 comprises 14 residues. The V and J ends lost 0 bases and 3 bases respectively, with 7 bases between them. Germline V CDR1 and CDR2: SNHLY, FYNNEI. CDR3 sequence reads: CASSEAHGTDTQYF. CDR3 in DNA: TGTGCCAGCAGTGAAGCTCACGGGACAGATACGCAGTATTTT.

The chain couples TRBV5-1 to TRBJ2-5; 9 bases align to TRBD2. V shed 0 bases and J 2 bases; nucleotides not matched to a gene: 11. Germline CDR1 SGHRS, CDR2 YFSETQ. This CDR3 comprises 18 residues. This chain's CDR3 is CASSLGVAGAAIQETQYF. Written as DNA, the CDR3 is TGCGCCAGCAGCTTGGGGGTAGCGGGAGCGGCGATTCAAGAGACCCAGTACTTC. Full variable domain (outside the CDR3, taken from reference TRBV5-1 and TRBJ2-5): KAGVTQTPRYLIKTRGQQVTLSCSPISGHRSVSWYQQTPGQGLQFLFEYFSETQRNKGNFPGRFSGRQFSNSRSEMNVSTLELGDSALYLCASSLGVAGAAIQETQYFGPGTRLLVL.

V usage is TRBV5-5 and J usage is TRBJ2-5; possible D gene TRBD2, 5 bases. The length of the CDR3 is 13 residues. Germline assignment: CDR1 SGHKS and CDR2 YYEKEE (reference sequence). V dropped 2 bases and J dropped 5 bases, with 10 bases sitting between them. The CDR3 protein is CASSLLVLETQYF. The CDR3 bases are TGTGCCAGCAGCTTACTAGTTTTGGAGACCCAGTACTTC. The complete variable domain, with remaining parts taken from reference TRBV5-5 and TRBJ2-5, reads DAGVTQSPTHLIKTRGQQVTLRCSPISGHKSVSWYQQVLGQGPQFIFQYYEKEERGRGNFPDRFSARQFPNYSSELNVNALLLGDSALYLCASSLLVLETQYFGPGTRLLVL.

The chain employs TRBV7-9 and TRBJ2-1, with 7 bases identical to TRBD2. The germline CDR1 and CDR2 sequences are SEHNR and FQNEAQ (reference sequence). Trimming at V came to 0 bases and at J to 2 bases, leaving 4 bases not matched to a gene. CDR3 length equals 16 residues. CDR3 amino acids: CASSLALLATYNEQFF. CDR3 coding DNA: TGTGCCAGCAGCTTAGCGCTACTAGCGACCTACAATGAGCAGTTCTTC.

This chain joins TRBV7-6 and TRBJ2-7; possibly TRBD2 for D (6 bases). The V gene's germline CDR1 is SGHVS and CDR2 FNYEAQ. The CDR3 contains 14 residues. Trimming took off 5 bases at V and 3 bases at J, with 14 bases between the two ends. As DNA, the CDR3 is TGTGCCAGCAGCCCCGGGACTGTAGACTACGAGCAGTACTTC. Translation: CASSPGTVDYEQYF. Supplemented by reference TRBV7-6 and TRBJ2-7, the full variable domain reads GAGVSQSPRYKVTKRGQDVALRCDPISGHVSLYWYRQALGQGPEFLTYFNYEAQQDKSGLPNDRFSAERPEGSISTLTIQRTEQRDSAMYRCASSPGTVDYEQYFGPGTRLTVT.

The chain is built from TRBV5-6 and TRBJ1-5; D is ambiguous. Trimming cost V 0 bases and J 2 bases, with 6 bases left between them. This CDR3 has 14 amino acids. The germline V gene encodes CDR1 SGHDT and CDR2 YYEEEE. CDR3 protein: CASSLDGGNQPQHF. The DNA of the CDR3 is TGTGCCAGCAGCTTGGATGGGGGCAATCAGCCCCAGCATTTT. Full variable domain (missing parts from reference TRBV5-6 and TRBJ1-5): DAGVTQSPTHLIKTRGQQVTLRCSPKSGHDTVSWYQQALGQGPQFIFQYYEEEERQRGNFPDRFSGHQFPNYSSELNVNALLLGDSALYLCASSLDGGNQPQHFGDGTRLSIL.

The chain has TRBV28 and TRBJ2-1, with 7 bases fitting TRBD2. From germline, CDR1 is MDHEN and CDR2 SYDVKM. The V and J ends lost 7 bases and 14 bases, in that order; junction bases with no gene match: 8. The CDR3 covers 11 residues. CDR3 nucleotide sequence: TGTGCCAGCACCACTGGACTAGGAAAGTTCTTC. The encoded protein is CASTTGLGKFF.

The V and J genes are TRBV6-1 and TRBJ1-5; TRBD1 aligns across 7 bases. Germline CDR1 MNHNS, CDR2 SASEGT. Losses at the gene ends were 3 bases for V and 6 bases for J; bases not matched to a gene: 11. The CDR3 runs 16 residues. The CDR3 sequence is CASSEQGLQGTQPQHF. The CDR3 DNA is TGTGCCAGCAGTGAGCAGGGTTTACAGGGGACTCAGCCCCAGCATTTT.

The chain recombines TRBV9 with TRBJ2-3; no clear D. V lost 4 bases, J lost 6 bases, and 6 bases lay in between. Germline-derived CDR1 and CDR2 are SGDLS and YYNGEE. The CDR3 loop spans 11 amino acids. The CDR3 DNA is TGTGCCAGCAGCATCGGGGATACGCAGTATTTT. Translated, it gives CASSIGDTQYF.

The V call is TRBV27, the J call TRBJ2-5, with D maybe TRBD2 (5 bases). There are 13 residues in the CDR3. The germline CDR1 and CDR2 sequences are MNHEY and SMNVEV (reference sequence). V was clipped by 4 bases and J by 2 bases, with 8 bases between them. DNA of the CDR3: TGTGCCAGCAGTTCGGACTTACAAGAGACCCAGTACTTC. Protein product: CASSSDLQETQYF.